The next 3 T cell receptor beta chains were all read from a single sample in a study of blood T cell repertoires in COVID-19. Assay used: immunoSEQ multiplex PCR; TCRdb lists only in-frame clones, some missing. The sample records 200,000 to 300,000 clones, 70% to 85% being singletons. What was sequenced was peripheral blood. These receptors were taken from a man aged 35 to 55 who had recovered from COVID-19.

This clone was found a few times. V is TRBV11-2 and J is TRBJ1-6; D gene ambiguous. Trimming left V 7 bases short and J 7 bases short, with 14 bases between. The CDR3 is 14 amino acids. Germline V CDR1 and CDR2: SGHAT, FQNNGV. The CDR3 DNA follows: TGTGCCAGCAAGAGGAATTCGGGGAATTCACCCCTCCACTTT. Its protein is CASKRNSGNSPLHF. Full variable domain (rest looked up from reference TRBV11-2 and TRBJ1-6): EAGVAQSPRYKIIEKRQSVAFWCNPISGHATLYWYQQILGQGPKLLIQFQNNGVVDDSQLPKDRFSAERLKGVDSTLKIQPAKLEDSAVYLCASKRNSGNSPLHFGNGTRLTVT.

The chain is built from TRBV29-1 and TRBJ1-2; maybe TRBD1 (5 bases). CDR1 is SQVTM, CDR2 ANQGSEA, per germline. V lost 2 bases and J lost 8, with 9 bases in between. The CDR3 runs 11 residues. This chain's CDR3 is CSVEQGRGYTF. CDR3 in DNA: TGCAGCGTTGAACAGGGTAGGGGCTACACCTTC. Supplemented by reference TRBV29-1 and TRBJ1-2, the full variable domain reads SAVISQKPSRDICQRGTSLTIQCQVDSQVTMMFWYRQQPGQSLTLIATANQGSEATYESGFVIDKFPISRPNLTFSTLTVSNMSPEDSSIYLCSVEQGRGYTFGSGTRLTVV.

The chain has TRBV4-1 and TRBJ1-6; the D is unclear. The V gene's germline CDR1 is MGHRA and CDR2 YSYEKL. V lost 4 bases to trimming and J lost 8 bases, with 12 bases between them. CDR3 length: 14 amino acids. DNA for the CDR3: TGCGCCAGCAGCCCCGGAACCCTAGATTCACCCCTCCACTTT. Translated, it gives CASSPGTLDSPLHF.